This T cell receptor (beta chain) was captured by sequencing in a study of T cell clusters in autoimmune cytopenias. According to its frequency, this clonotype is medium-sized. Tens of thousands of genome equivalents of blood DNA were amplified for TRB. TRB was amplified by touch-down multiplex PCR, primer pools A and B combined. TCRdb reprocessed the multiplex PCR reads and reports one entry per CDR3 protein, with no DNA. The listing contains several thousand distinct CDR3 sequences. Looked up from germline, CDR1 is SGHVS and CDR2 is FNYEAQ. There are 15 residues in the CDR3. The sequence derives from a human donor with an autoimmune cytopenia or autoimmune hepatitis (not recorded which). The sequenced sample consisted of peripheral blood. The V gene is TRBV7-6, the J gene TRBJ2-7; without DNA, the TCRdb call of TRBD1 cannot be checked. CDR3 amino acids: CASSLEPTPAYEQYF.